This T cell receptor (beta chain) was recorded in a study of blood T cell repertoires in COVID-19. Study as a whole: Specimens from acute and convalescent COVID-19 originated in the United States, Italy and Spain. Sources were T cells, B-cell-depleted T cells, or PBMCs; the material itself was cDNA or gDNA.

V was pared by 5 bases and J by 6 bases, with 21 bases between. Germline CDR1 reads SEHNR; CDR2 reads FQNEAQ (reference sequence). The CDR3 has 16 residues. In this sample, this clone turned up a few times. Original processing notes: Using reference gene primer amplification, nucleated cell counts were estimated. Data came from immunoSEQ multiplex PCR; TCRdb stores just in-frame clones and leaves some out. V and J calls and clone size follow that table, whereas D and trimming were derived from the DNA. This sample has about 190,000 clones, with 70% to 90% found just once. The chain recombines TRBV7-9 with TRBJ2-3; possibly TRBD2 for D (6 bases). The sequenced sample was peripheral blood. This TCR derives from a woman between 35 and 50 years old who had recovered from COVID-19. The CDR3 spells CASSPPQGRDWDTQYF. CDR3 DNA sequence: TGTGCCAGCAGCCCCCCGCAGGGCAGGGACTGGGATACGCAGTATTTT. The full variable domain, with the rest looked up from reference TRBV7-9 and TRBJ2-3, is DTGVSQNPRHKITKRGQNVTFRCDPISEHNRLYWYRQTLGQGPEFLTYFQNEAQLEKSRLLSDRFSAERPKGSFSTLEIQRTEQGDSAMYLCASSPPQGRDWDTQYFGPGTRLTVL.